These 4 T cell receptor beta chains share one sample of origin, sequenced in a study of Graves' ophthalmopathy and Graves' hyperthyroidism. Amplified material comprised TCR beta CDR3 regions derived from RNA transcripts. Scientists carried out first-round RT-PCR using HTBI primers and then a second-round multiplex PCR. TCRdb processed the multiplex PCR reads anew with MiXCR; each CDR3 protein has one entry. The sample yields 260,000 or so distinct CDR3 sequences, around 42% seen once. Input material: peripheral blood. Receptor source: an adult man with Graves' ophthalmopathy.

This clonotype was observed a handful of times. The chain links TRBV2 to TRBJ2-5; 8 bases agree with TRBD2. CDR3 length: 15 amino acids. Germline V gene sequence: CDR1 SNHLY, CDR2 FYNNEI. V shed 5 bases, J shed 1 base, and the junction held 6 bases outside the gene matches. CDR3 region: CASSIAGILQETQYF. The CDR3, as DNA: TGTGCCAGCAGTATAGCGGGGATACTCCAAGAGACCCAGTACTTC.

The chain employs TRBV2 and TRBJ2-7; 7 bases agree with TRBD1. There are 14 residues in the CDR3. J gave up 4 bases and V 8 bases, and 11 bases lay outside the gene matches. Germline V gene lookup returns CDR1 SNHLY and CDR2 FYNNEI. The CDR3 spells CASLRDGTAYEQYF. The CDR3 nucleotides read TGTGCCAGCTTAAGGGACGGGACAGCTTACGAGCAGTACTTC. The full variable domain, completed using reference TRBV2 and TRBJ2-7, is EPEVTQTPSHQVTQMGQEVILRCVPISNHLYFYWYRQILGQKVEFLVSFYNNEISEKSEIFDDQFSVERPDGSNFTLKIRSTKLEDSAMYFCASLRDGTAYEQYFGPGTRLTVT.

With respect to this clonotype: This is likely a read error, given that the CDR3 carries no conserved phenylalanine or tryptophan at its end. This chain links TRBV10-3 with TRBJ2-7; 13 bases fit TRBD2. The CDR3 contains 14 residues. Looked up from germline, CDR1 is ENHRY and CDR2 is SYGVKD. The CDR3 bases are TGTGCCAGCAGTCGGACTAGCGGGAGCAACGAGCAGTACTAC. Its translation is CASSRTSGSNEQYY.

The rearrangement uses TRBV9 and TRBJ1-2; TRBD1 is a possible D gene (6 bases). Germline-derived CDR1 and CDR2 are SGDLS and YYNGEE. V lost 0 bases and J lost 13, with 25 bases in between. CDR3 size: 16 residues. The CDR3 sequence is CASSVAERGGSPGRTF. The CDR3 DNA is TGTGCCAGCAGCGTAGCTGAAAGGGGGGGGTCCCCTGGGCGCACCTTC.